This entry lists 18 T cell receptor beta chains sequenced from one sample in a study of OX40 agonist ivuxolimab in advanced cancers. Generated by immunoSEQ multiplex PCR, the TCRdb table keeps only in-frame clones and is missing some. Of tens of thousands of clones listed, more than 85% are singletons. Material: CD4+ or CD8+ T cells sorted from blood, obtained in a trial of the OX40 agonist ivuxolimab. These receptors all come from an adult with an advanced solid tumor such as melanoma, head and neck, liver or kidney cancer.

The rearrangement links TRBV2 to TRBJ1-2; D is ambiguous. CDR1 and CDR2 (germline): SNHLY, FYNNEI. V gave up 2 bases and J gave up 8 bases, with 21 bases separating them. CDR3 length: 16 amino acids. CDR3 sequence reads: CASSELGLQDLGGYTF. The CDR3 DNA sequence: TGTGCCAGCAGTGAATTGGGTCTGCAGGACCTGGGAGGCTACACCTTC.

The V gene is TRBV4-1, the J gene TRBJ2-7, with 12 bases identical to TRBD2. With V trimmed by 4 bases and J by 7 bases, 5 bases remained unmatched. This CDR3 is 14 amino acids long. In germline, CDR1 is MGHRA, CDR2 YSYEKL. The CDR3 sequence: CASSRLAGGEEQYF. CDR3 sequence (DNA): TGCGCCAGCAGCCGCCTAGCGGGGGGGGAAGAGCAGTACTTC.

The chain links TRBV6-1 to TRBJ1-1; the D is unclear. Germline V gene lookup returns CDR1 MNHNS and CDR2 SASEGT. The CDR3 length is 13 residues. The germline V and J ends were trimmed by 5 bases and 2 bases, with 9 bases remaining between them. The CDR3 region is CASSKVLNTEAFF. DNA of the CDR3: TGTGCCAGCAGTAAGGTCCTAAACACTGAAGCTTTCTTT.

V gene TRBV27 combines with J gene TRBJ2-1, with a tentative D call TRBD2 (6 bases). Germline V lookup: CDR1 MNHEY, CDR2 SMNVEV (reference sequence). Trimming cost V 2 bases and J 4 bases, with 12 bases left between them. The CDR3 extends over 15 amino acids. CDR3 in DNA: TGTGCCAGCAGTTTAACTGTGGGAGGTTACAATGAGCAGTTCTTC. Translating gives CASSLTVGGYNEQFF.

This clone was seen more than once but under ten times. CDR3 bases: TGTGCCAGCAGCTTAGCGGGCAACACTGAAGCTTTCTTT. It encodes CASSLAGNTEAFF. The chain uses TRBV7-9 and TRBJ1-1; no clear D. Deletions cut 0 bases from V and 2 bases from J, with 4 bases between. The CDR3 sequence is 13 residues long. Germline CDR1 and CDR2: SEHNR and FQNEAQ (reference sequence).

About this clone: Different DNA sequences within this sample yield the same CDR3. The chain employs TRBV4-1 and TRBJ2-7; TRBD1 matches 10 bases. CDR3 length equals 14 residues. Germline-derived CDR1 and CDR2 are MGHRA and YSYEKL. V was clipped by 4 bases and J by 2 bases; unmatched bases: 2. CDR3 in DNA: TGCGCCAGCAGCCCCGGGACAGGGGCCTACGAGCAGTACTTC. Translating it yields CASSPGTGAYEQYF.

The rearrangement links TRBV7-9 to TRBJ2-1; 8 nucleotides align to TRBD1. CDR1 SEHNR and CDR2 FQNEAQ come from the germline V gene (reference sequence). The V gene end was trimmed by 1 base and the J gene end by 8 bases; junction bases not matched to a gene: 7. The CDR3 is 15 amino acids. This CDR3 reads CASSLVRQGLDEQFF. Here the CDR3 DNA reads TGTGCCAGCAGCTTAGTTCGACAGGGGCTAGATGAGCAGTTCTTC.

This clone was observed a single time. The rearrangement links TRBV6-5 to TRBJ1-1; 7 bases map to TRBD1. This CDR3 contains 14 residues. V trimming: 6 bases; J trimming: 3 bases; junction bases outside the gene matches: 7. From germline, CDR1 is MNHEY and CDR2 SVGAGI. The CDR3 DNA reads TGTGCCAGCAGCTACGGGACAGACCACACTGAAGCTTTCTTT. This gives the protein CASSYGTDHTEAFF.

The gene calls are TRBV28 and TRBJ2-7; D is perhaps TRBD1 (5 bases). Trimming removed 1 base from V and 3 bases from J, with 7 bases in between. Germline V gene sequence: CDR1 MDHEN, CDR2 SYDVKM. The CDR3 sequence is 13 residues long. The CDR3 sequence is CASSLFQGYEQYF. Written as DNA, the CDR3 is TGTGCCAGCAGTTTATTCCAGGGCTACGAGCAGTACTTC. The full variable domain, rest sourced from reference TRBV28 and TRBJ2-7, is DVKVTQSSRYLVKRTGEKVFLECVQDMDHENMFWYRQDPGLGLRLIYFSYDVKMKEKGDIPEGYSVSREKKERFSLILESASTNQTSMYLCASSLFQGYEQYFGPGTRLTVT.

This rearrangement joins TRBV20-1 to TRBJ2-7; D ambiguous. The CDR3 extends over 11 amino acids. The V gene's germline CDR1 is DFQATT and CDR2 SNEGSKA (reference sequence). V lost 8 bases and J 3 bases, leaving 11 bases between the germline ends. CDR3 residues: CSTRTDYEQYF. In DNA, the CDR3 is TGCAGTACCCGGACGGACTACGAGCAGTACTTC.

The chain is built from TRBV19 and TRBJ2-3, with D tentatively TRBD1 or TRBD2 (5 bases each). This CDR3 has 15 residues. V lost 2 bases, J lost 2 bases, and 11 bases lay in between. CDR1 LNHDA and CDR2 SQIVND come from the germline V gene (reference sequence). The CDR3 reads CASSIPGPYTDTQYF. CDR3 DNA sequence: TGTGCCAGTAGTATACCGGGACCCTACACAGATACGCAGTATTTT.

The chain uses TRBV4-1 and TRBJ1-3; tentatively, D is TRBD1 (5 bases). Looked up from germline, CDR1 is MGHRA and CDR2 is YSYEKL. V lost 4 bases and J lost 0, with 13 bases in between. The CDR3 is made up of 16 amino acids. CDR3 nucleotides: TGCGCCAGCAGCCTTGAGCCGACAGACTCTGGAAACACCATATATTTT. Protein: CASSLEPTDSGNTIYF.

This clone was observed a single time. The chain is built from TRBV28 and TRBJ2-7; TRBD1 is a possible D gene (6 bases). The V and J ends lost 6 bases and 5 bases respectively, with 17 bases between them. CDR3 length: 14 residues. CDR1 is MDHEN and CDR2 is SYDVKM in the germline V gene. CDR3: CASRKWQGFHEQYF. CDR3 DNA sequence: TGTGCCAGCAGGAAATGGCAGGGGTTCCACGAGCAGTACTTC.

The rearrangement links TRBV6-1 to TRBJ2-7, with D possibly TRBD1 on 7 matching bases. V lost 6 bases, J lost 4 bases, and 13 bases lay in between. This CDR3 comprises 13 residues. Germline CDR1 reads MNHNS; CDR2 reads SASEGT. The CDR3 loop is CASSLRGAYEQYF. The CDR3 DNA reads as TGTGCCAGCAGCCTCAGGGGGGCTTACGAGCAGTACTTC.

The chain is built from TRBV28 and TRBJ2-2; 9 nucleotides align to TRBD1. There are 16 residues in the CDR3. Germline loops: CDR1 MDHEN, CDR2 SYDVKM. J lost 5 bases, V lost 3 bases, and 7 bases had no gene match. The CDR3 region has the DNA TGTGCCAGCAGTTTTTTGACAGGGGGTCGGACCGGGGAGCTGTTTTTT. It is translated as CASSFLTGGRTGELFF.

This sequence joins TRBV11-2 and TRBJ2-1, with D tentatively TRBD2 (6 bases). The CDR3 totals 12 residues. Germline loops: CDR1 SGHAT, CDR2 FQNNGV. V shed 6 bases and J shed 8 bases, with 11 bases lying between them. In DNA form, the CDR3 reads TGTGCCAGCAGTTTGGGGGGTGATGAGCAGTTCTTC. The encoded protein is CASSLGGDEQFF. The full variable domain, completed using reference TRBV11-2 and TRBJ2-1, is EAGVAQSPRYKIIEKRQSVAFWCNPISGHATLYWYQQILGQGPKLLIQFQNNGVVDDSQLPKDRFSAERLKGVDSTLKIQPAKLEDSAVYLCASSLGGDEQFFGPGTRLTVL.

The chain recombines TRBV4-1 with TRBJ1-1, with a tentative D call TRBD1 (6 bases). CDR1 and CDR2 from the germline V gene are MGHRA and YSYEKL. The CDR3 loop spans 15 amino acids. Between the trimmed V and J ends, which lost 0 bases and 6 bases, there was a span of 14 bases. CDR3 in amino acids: CASSQDATGLPEAFF. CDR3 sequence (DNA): TGCGCCAGCAGCCAAGATGCCACAGGGTTGCCTGAAGCTTTCTTT.

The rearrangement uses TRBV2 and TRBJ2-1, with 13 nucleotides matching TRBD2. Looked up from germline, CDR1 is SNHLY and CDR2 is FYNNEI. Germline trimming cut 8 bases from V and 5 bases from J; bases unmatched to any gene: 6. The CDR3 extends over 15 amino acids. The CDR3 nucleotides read TGTGCCAGCGATACTAGCGGGGGGGGAAACAATGAGCAGTTCTTC. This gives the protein CASDTSGGGNNEQFF.